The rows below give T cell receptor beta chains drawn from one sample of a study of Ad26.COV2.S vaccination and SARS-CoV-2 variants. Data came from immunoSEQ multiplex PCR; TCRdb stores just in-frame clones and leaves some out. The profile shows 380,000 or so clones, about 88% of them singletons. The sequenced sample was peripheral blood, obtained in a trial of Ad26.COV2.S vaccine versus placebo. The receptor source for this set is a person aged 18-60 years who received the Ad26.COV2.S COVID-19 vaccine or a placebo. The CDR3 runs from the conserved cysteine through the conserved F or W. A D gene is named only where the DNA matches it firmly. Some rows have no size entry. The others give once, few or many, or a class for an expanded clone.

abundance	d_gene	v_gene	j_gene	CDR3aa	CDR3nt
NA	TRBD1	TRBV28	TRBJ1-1	CASRPGTGGPTEAFF	TGTGCCAGCAGACCCGGGACAGGAGGTCCCACTGAAGCTTTCTTT
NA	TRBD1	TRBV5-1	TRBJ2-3	CASSYGQGTTDTQYF	TGCGCCAGCAGCTATGGACAGGGAACCACAGATACGCAGTATTTT
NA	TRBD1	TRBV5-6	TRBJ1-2	CASSLAGGGYGYTF	TGTGCCAGCAGCTTGGCAGGGGGCGGCTATGGCTACACCTTC
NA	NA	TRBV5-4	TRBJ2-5	CASSKGPRGAETQYF	TGTGCCAGCAGCAAAGGACCAAGGGGGGCAGAGACCCAGTACTTC
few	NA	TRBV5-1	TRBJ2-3	CASSLGSRGNTDTQYF	TGCGCCAGCAGCTTGGGGTCTAGGGGGAATACAGATACGCAGTATTTT
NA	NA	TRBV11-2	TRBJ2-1	CASSLKQVGLNNEQFF	TGTGCCAGCAGCTTGAAACAGGTGGGGTTAAACAATGAGCAGTTCTTC
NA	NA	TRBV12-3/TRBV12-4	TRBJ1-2	CASSFNNKYGYTF	TGTGCCAGCAGTTTTAATAATAAATATGGCTACACCTTC
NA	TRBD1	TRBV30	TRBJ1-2	CAWSGDRADGYTF	TGTGCCTGGAGCGGGGACAGGGCGGATGGCTACACCTTC
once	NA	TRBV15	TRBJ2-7	CATSRVQGGRYEQYF	TGTGCCACCAGCAGAGTTCAGGGGGGCCGCTACGAGCAGTACTTC
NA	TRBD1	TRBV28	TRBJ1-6	CASSPPGQGFGDSPLHF	TGTGCCAGCAGTCCCCCGGGACAGGGCTTTGGGGATTCACCCCTCCACTTT
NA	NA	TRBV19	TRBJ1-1	CASRNPQVNTEAFF	TGTGCCAGTAGAAACCCACAGGTGAACACTGAAGCTTTCTTT